This entry concerns a single T cell receptor beta chain. Its target is not known. Every donor gave approximately 10 milliliters of peripheral blood. The length of the CDR3 is 15 residues. The germline V and J ends were trimmed by 11 bases and 2 bases, with 16 bases remaining between them. The V gene's germline CDR1 is MNHNY and CDR2 SVGAGI (reference sequence). This sample stems from a study of blood T cells in healthy people across ages. Through a sample-barcoded 5' primer and a J-beta primer mix, a second PCR was run for about 6 to 11 cycles. All cDNA molecules were each tagged by a template-switch adaptor with 12 random nucleotides. Per-sample output comprised a minimum of 3 million paired-end reads containing CDR3. TCRdb reprocessed the 5' RACE reads via MiXCR and lists one record per CDR3 protein. The sample records fewer than 2 million distinct CDR3 sequences, roughly two fifths being singletons.

Findings and caveats of the study: There was no known CMV status for donors, so expanded clonotype changes were possibly confounded.

The TCR was taken from a human donor in good health. This chain connects TRBV6-6 to TRBJ1-6; D unclear. The sequenced material came from blood. In DNA, the CDR3 is TGTGCCGCCGGAGGTGGGAGAGCCTATAATTCACCCCTCCACTTT. Translating it yields CAAGGGRAYNSPLHF.